This entry concerns a single T cell receptor (beta chain). The sample belongs to a study of CD8+CD57+ T cells in acquired aplastic anemia. Genomic DNA acted as the template from which TCR beta VDJ combination and CDR3 sequence profiling were carried out. TCRdb reprocessed the reads via MiXCR and lists one record per CDR3 protein. The sample consists of some 220,000 distinct CDR3 sequences, about 37% of them appearing once. After removal of 7 bases from V and 4 bases from J, the junction contained 18 bases not matched to a gene. CDR3 length equals 16 residues. Germline lookup yields CDR1 SQVTM and CDR2 ANQGSEA.

This rearrangement joins TRBV29-1 to TRBJ2-5; 7 nucleotides match TRBD1. The sequence was obtained from a human donor in good health, serving as a control. The sequencing input was sorted CD4+, CD8+, or CD8+CD57+ T cells (not recorded which) from PBMCs. CDR3 residues: CSAQASGDSLRETQYF. The CDR3 DNA follows: TGCAGCGCCCAAGCGTCCGGGGACAGCTTAAGAGAGACCCAGTACTTC.